Listed below are T cell receptor beta chains from one sample, sequenced in a study of CXCR3-negative and CXCR3-positive naive CD8 T cells. For each CDR3 protein, TCRdb gives one entry from its re-call of the 5' RACE reads, without DNA. Recorded for this sample: 130,000 to 150,000 distinct CDR3 sequences. The sequenced material came from naive CXCR3+ CD8+ T cells from blood. These receptors were taken from a human donor in good health. Some clones in this sample may be carry-over from other donors' samples. CDR3s include the opening cysteine and the closing phenylalanine or tryptophan. The order of the fields is V gene, CDR3 length, J gene, CDR3 protein.

TRBV28	14	TRBJ2-4	CASSFRGKRNIQYF
TRBV29-1	12	TRBJ2-3	CSVDWSTDTQYF
TRBV7-9	16	TRBJ2-3	CASSLPDGSVGDTQYF
TRBV4-3	17	TRBJ2-1	CASSQVRDGTSYNEQFF
TRBV7-9	12	TRBJ1-1	CASSPVDTEAFF
TRBV29-1	14	TRBJ2-1	CSVDLGGPRDEQFF
TRBV29-1	13	TRBJ1-2	CSARGSDNYGYTF
TRBV14	15	TRBJ1-2	CASSQHGTATYGYTF
TRBV4-1	15	TRBJ2-7	CASSQEYGLSYEQYF
TRBV20-1	14	TRBJ1-2	CSARTTQQDYGYTF
TRBV21-1	13	TRBJ2-7	CASSSGFSREQYF
TRBV29-1	14	TRBJ2-5	CSVNWAGTQETQYF
TRBV29-1	13	TRBJ2-7	CSVDPPGSSEQYF
TRBV4-1	16	TRBJ2-3	CASSQVEGRARDTQYF
TRBV28	13	TRBJ1-1	CASSAGPNTEAFF
TRBV10-2	15	TRBJ1-4	CASSESRGTNEKLFF
TRBV15	15	TRBJ1-5	CATSRVAGSNQPQHF
TRBV7-3	13	TRBJ1-2	CASSLLGREGYTF
TRBV30	14	TRBJ1-1	CAWSEGQGNTEAFF
TRBV12-3/TRBV12-4	15	TRBJ2-1	CASSLGASDPFFGFF
TRBV19	13	TRBJ2-1	CASTSAGGNEQFF
TRBV4-3	16	TRBJ1-3	CASSQDPRDSGNTIYF
TRBV29-1	11	TRBJ2-7	CSVTFADEQYF
TRBV29-1	13	TRBJ2-3	CSVVRTLTDTQYF
TRBV7-9	13	TRBJ2-7	CASSSPNSYEQYF
TRBV5-1	15	TRBJ1-2	CASASPGTELYGYTF
TRBV7-9	16	TRBJ2-1	CASSRLIESSYNEQFF
TRBV20-1	16	TRBJ2-1	CSAPRWGGGDYNEQFF
TRBV24-1	15	TRBJ1-5	CATSDSTGNYQPQHF
TRBV29-1	13	TRBJ1-1	CSAEQGIDTEAFF
TRBV30	15	TRBJ2-7	CAWSPMGTSHYEQYF
TRBV2	14	TRBJ2-2	CASSGDPNTGELFF
TRBV4-1	15	TRBJ2-7	CASSHERDWGYEQYF
TRBV12-3/TRBV12-4	13	TRBJ2-2	CASSYSGDGELFF
TRBV28	16	TRBJ1-1	CASSLPGTGMNTEAFF
TRBV29-1	13	TRBJ1-1	CSVDDRVYTEAFF
TRBV25-1	15	TRBJ2-7	CASSELQTPPYEQYF
TRBV29-1	14	TRBJ2-3	CRMARQGLTDTQYF
TRBV21-1	17	TRBJ1-1	CASRTRVEGVRNTEAFF
TRBV10-3	15	TRBJ2-7	CATSDGLAGENEQYF
TRBV29-1	13	TRBJ2-7	CSVLAGAGYEQYF
TRBV7-8	17	TRBJ2-1	CASSLARSGGAHNEQFF
TRBV23-1	18	TRBJ2-5	CASSHATGGYGAQETQYF
TRBV11-2	14	TRBJ2-4	CASSPRQEENIQYF
TRBV5-1	15	TRBJ2-1	CASSLGQSSYNEQFF
TRBV27	13	TRBJ2-2	CASSTGGTGELFF
TRBV24-1	15	TRBJ2-3	CATSDGLSSTDTQYF
TRBV3-1	14	TRBJ2-7	CASSQEVYPYEQYF
TRBV25-1	14	TRBJ2-1	CASSQRGPYNEQSF
TRBV29-1	17	TRBJ2-2	CSVGLAGSLTNTGELFF
TRBV15	14	TRBJ1-1	CATSSRGLEGEAFF
TRBV29-1	11	TRBJ1-1	CSVEDVGWTFF
TRBV28	16	TRBJ1-5	CASSLAMTGGGQPQHF